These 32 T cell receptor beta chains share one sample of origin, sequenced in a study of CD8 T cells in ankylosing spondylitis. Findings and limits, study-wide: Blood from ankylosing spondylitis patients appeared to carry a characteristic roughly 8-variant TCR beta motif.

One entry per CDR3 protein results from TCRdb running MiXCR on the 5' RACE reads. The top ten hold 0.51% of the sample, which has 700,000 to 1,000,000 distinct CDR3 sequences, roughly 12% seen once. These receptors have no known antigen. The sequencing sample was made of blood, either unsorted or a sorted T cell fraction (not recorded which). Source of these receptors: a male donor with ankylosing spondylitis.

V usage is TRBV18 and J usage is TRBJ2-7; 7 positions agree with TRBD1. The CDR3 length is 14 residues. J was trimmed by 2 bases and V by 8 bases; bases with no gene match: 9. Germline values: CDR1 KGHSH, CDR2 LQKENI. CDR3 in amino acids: CASNTGQEAYEQYF. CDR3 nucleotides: TGTGCCAGCAACACCGGACAGGAGGCCTACGAGCAGTACTTC.

CDR3 region: CASSPHAGGNYNEQFF. In nucleotides, the CDR3 is TGTGCCAGCAGCCCACATGCGGGCGGGAACTACAATGAGCAGTTCTTC. This sequence joins TRBV4-2 and TRBJ2-1, with D maybe TRBD2 (6 bases). The CDR3 runs to 16 residues. V lost 4 bases and J 3 bases, leaving 16 bases between the germline ends. Per the germline V gene, CDR1 is LGHNA and CDR2 is YNFKEQ.

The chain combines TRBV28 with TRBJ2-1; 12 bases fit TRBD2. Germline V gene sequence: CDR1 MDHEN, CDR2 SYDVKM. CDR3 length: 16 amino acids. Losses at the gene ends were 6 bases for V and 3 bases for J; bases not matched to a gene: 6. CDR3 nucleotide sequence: TGTGCCAGCAGCCACGCTAGCGGGAGGGACTACAATGAGCAGTTCTTC. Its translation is CASSHASGRDYNEQFF.

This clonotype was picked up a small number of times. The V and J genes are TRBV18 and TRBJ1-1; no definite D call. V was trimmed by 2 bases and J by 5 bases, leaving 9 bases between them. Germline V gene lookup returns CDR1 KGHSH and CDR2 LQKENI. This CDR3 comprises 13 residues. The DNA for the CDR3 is TGTGCCAGCTCACCAGGGGTTCGAACTGAAGCTTTCTTT. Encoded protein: CASSPGVRTEAFF.

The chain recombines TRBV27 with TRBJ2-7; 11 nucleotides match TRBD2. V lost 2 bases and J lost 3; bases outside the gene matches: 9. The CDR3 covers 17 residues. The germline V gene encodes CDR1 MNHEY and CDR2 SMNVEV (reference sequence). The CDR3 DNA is TGTGCCAGCAGTTTACGCCCAACTAGCGGGAGCCACTACGAGCAGTACTTC. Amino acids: CASSLRPTSGSHYEQYF.

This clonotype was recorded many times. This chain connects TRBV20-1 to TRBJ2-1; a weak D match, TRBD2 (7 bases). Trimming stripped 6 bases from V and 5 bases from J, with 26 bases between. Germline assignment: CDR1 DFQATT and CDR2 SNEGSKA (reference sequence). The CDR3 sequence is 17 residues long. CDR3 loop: CSARGGGLTLANNEQFF. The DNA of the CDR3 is TGCAGTGCCAGGGGCGGGGGCCTTACCCTTGCAAACAATGAGCAGTTCTTC.

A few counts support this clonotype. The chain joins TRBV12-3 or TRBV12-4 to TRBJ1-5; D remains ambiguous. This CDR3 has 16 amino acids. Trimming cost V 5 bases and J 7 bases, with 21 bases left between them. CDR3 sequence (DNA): TGTGCCAGCAGTACCTGGGCCACGGGAGTTCCACAGCCCCAGCATTTT. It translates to CASSTWATGVPQPQHF.

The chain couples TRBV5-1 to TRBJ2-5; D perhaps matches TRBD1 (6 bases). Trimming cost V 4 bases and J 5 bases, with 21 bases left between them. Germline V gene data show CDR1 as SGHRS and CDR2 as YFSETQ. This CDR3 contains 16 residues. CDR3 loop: CASSTSFLGAAETQYF. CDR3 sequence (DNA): TGCGCCAGCAGCACTTCGTTTTTGGGGGCGGCTGAGACCCAGTACTTC.

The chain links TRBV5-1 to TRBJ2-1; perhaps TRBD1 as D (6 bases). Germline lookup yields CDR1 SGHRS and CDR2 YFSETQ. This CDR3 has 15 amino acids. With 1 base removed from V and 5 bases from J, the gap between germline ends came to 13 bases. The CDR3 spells CASSLSTGMNNEQFF. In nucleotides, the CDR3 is TGCGCCAGCAGCTTGAGTACAGGGATGAACAATGAGCAGTTCTTC.

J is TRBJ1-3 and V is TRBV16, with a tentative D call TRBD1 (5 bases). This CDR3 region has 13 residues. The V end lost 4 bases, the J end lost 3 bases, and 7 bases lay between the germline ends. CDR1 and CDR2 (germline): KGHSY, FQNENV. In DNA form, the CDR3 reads TGTGCCAGCAGCCGGGGGATTGGAAACACCATATATTTT. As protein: CASSRGIGNTIYF.

The CDR3 nucleotides are TGCAGTGCCCCAATGGGGGGGCGTGAGACCCAGTACTTC. Translated: CSAPMGGRETQYF. The V call is TRBV20-1, the J call TRBJ2-5, with a tentative D call TRBD2 (7 bases). Per germline, CDR1 DFQATT and CDR2 SNEGSKA (reference sequence). The CDR3 spans 13 residues. V dropped 6 bases and J dropped 5 bases, with 16 bases sitting between them.

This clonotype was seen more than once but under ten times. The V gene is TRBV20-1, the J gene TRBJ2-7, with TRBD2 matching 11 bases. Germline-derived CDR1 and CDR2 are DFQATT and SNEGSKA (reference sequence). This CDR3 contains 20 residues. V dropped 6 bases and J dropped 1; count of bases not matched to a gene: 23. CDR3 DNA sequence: TGCAGTGCCCCCAGGAGGGGCGGCAGGCCCACTAGCGGGAGATCCTACGAGCAGTACTTC. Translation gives CSAPRRGGRPTSGRSYEQYF.

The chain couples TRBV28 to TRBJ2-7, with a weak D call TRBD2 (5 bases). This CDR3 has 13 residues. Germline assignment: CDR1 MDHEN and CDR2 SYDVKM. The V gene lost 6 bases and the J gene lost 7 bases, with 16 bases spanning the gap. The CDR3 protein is CASRRGREREQYF. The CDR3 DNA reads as TGTGCCAGCAGACGAGGACGGGAAAGGGAGCAGTACTTC.

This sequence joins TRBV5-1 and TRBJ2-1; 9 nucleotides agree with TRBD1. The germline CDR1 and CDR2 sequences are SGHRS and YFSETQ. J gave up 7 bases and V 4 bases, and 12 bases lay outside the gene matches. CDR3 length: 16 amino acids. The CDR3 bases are TGCGCCAGCAGCCCGACTTGGACAGGGGCTACAAATGAGCAGTTCTTC. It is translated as CASSPTWTGATNEQFF.

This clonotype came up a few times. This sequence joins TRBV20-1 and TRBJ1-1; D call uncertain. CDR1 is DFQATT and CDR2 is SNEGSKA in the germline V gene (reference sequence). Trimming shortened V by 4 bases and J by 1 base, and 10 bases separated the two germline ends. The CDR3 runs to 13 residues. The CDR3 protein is CSAIPTKNTEAFF. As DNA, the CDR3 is TGCAGTGCTATCCCAACGAAGAACACTGAAGCTTTCTTT.

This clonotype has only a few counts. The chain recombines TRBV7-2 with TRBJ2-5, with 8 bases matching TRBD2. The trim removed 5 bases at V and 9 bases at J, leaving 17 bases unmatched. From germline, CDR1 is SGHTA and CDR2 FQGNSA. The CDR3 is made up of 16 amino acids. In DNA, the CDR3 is TGTGCCAGCAGCCGTAACGGAGCGGGGGAAGAGACTCCCCAGTACTTC. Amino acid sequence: CASSRNGAGEETPQYF.

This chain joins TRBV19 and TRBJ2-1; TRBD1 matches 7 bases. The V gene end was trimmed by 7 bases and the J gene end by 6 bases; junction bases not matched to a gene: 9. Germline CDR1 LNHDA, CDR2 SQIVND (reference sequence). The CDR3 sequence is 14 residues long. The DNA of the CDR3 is TGTGCCAGTAAACGTAACTACAGGGGCAATGAGCAGTTCTTC. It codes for CASKRNYRGNEQFF.

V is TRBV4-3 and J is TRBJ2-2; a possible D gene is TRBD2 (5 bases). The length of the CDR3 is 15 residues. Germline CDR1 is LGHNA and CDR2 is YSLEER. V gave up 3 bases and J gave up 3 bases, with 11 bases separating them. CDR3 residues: CASSQAGADTGELFF. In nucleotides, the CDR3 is TGCGCCAGCAGCCAGGCAGGAGCGGACACCGGGGAGCTGTTTTTT.

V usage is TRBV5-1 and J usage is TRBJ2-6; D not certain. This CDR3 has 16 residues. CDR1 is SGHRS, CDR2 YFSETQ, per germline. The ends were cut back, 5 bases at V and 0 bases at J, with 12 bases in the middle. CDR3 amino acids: CASSTGTNSGANVLTF. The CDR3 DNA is TGCGCCAGCAGTACCGGTACAAACTCTGGGGCCAACGTCCTGACTTTC.

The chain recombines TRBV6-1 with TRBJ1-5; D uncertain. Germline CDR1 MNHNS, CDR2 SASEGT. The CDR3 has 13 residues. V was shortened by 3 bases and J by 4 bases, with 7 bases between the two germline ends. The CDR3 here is CASSDNRNQPQHF. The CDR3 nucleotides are TGTGCCAGCAGTGACAATAGAAATCAGCCCCAGCATTTT.

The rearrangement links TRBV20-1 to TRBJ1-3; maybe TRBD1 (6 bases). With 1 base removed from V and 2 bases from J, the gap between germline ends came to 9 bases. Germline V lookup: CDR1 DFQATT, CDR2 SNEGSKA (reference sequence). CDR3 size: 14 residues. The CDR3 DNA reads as TGCAGTGCTAGAGCCAACAGGGCTGGAAACACCATATATTTT. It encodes CSARANRAGNTIYF.

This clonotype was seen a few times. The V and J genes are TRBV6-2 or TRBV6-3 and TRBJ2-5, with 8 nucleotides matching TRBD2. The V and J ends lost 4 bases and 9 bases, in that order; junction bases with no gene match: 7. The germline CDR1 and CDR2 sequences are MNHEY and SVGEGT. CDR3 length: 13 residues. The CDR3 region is CASSSQSAGAQYF. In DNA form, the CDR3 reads TGTGCCAGCAGTTCCCAATCAGCGGGAGCCCAGTACTTC.

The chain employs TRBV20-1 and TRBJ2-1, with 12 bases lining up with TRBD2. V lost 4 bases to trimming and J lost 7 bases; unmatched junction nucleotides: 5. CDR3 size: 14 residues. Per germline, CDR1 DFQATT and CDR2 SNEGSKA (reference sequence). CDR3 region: CSATGTSGLNEQFF. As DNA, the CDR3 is TGCAGTGCTACCGGGACTAGCGGGTTAAATGAGCAGTTCTTC.

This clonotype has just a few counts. This CDR3 is CASSNPGGGSYEQYF. The CDR3 region has the DNA TGTGCCAGCAGCAATCCAGGGGGCGGGTCCTACGAGCAGTACTTC. The chain couples TRBV12-3 or TRBV12-4 to TRBJ2-7; TRBD1 matches at 8 bases. The junction had 8 bases not matched to a gene; V was cut back by 6 bases and J by 1 base. CDR3 length: 15 amino acids.

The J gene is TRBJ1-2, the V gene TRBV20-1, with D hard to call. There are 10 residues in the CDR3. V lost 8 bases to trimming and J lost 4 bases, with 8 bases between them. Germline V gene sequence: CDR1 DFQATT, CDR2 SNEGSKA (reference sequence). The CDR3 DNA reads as TGCAGTCCTAATATCTATGGCTACACCTTC. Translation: CSPNIYGYTF.

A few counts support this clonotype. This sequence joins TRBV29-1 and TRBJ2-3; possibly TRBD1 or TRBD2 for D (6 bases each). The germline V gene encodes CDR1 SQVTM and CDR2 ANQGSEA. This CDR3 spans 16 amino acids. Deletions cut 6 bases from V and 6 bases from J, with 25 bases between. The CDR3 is CSVGPTGSVGGDTQYF. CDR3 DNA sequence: TGCAGCGTCGGTCCGACAGGTTCGGTTGGGGGGGATACGCAGTATTTT.

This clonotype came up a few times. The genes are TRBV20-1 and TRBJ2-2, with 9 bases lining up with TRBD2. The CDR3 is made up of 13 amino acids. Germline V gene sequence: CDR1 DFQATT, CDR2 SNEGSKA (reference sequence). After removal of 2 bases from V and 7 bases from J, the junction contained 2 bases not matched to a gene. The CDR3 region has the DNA TGCAGTGCTAGAATGCGGGAGGGCGGGGAGCTGTTTTTT. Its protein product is CSARMREGGELFF.

The CDR3 DNA reads TGTGCCAGCAGCTTATTAGCGACGAGCACTGAAGCTTTCTTT. Residues: CASSLLATSTEAFF. This chain connects TRBV7-3 to TRBJ1-1, with unresolved D. V was cut by 2 bases and J by 4 bases, with 11 bases left in between. The CDR3 totals 14 residues. Germline CDR1 and CDR2: SGHTA and FQGTGA.

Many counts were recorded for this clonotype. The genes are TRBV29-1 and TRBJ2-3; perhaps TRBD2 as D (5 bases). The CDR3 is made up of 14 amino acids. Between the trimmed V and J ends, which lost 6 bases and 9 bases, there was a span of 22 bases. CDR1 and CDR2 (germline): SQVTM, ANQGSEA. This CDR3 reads CSVEGASLWQTQYF. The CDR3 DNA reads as TGCAGCGTCGAGGGAGCGTCCCTTTGGCAAACGCAGTATTTT.

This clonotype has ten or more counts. The CDR3: CASSSSGLPPYEQYF. The CDR3 coding sequence is TGTGCCAGCAGCTCGTCGGGACTCCCGCCCTACGAGCAGTACTTC. This sequence joins TRBV7-2 and TRBJ2-7; TRBD2 might be the D (6 bases). Germline loops: CDR1 SGHTA, CDR2 FQGNSA. CDR3 size: 15 residues. With 4 bases removed from V and 2 bases from J, the gap between germline ends came to 15 bases.

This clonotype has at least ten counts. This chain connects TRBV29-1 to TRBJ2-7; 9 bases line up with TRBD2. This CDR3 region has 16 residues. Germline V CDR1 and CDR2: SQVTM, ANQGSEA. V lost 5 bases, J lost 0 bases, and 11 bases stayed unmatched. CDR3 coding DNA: TGCAGCGTTCAAGCGGGGGGCGCCACTAGCTCCTACGAGCAGTACTTC. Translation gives CSVQAGGATSSYEQYF.

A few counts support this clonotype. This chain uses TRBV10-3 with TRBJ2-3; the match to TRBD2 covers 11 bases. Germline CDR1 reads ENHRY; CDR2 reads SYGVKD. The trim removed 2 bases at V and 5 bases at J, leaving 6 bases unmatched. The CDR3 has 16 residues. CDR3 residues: CAISERISGGGDTQYF. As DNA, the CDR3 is TGTGCCATCAGTGAGCGGATTAGCGGGGGGGGAGATACGCAGTATTTT.